The rows below give T cell receptor beta chains drawn from one sample of a study of somatic mutations in cytotoxic T cells in rheumatoid arthritis. Data came from immunoSEQ multiplex PCR; TCRdb stores just in-frame clones and leaves some out. The sample yields about 9,200 clones, nearly 80% seen once. Material: CD8+ T cells sorted from blood. These receptors were collected from an adult with rheumatoid arthritis. Each CDR3 is given with its conserved first and last residue. D genes are given only for firm matches. Only part of the rows carry a size: once, few, many, or a class if the clone is expanded.

TRBD2	once	TRBV27	TRBJ2-1	TGTGCCAGCAGTTCCCCGGGACTAGCGAAGGACAATGAGCAGTTCTTC	CASSSPGLAKDNEQFF
NA	NA	TRBV30	TRBJ2-2	TGTGCCTGGAGTCTTGCCGAAGTAAAAAGGGTCCACCGGGGAGCTGTTTTT	CAWSLAEVKRVHRGAVF
TRBD1	hyperexpanded	TRBV28	TRBJ2-7	TGTGCCAGCAGGATGGACAGGGCGAGCTCCTACGAGCAGTACTTC	CASRMDRASSYEQYF
TRBD1	once	TRBV7-8	TRBJ2-7	TGTGCCAGCAGCTGGGACAGAATGGACTACGAGCAGTACTTC	CASSWDRMDYEQYF
TRBD2	few	TRBV10-3	TRBJ2-7	TGTGCCATCAGTGACTCACTAGCGGGAGGTGACGAGCAGTACTTC	CAISDSLAGGDEQYF
NA	NA	TRBV9	TRBJ2-1	TGTGCCAGCAGCGTAGAAACGGGGAGTACCTACAATGAGCAGTTCTTC	CASSVETGSTYNEQFF
NA	NA	TRBV5-6	TRBJ1-1	TGTGCCAGCAGCGCTACAGACACTGAAGCTTTCTTT	CASSATDTEAFF
NA	NA	TRBV30	TRBJ2-7	TGTGCCTGGAGTACCGGAGGCGAGCAGTACTTC	CAWSTGGEQYF
TRBD1	NA	TRBV9	TRBJ1-4	TGTGCCAGCAGCTCACAGGGGGGACCTAATGAAAAACTGTTTTTT	CASSSQGGPNEKLFF
NA	few	TRBV6-4	TRBJ2-2	TGTGCCAGCGCTCGAGCGGAGGCCGGGGAGCTGTTTTTT	CASARAEAGELFF
NA	NA	TRBV5-6	TRBJ2-5	TGTGCCAGCAGCTTTCGACAGGACCCAGGCTCAAGGAAAGAGACCCAGTACTTC	CASSFRQDPGSRKETQYF
TRBD2	NA	TRBV19	TRBJ2-4	TGTGCCGTGAAAGGGGGACTAGCGGGGGTTAGAGCCAAAAACATTCAGTACTTC	CAVKGGLAGVRAKNIQYF
TRBD2	NA	TRBV6-4	TRBJ2-3	TGTGCCAGCAGTGACGGGACTAGCGCCACAGATACGCAGTATTTT	CASSDGTSATDTQYF